The 5 T cell receptor beta chains presented below share a single source sample, sequenced in a study of blood T cell repertoires in COVID-19. Libraries were prepared by immunoSEQ multiplex PCR; TCRdb keeps only in-frame clonotypes and omits some of them. Of some 170,000 clones in the sample, roughly 82% were seen once. The sequenced sample was peripheral blood. The receptors stem from a woman aged 65 to 85 with acute or convalescent COVID-19.

The V call is TRBV19, the J call TRBJ2-5; 7 nucleotides align to TRBD1. J gave up 5 bases and V 7 bases, and 7 bases lay outside the gene matches. CDR3 length: 13 residues. CDR1 is LNHDA and CDR2 is SQIVND in the germline V gene (reference sequence). In nucleotides, the CDR3 is TGTGCCAGTACTGACAGGGTGGGGGAGACCCAGTACTTC. Encoded protein: CASTDRVGETQYF.

The table lists this clone with a few counts. The gene calls are TRBV27 and TRBJ1-6, with TRBD1 matching 7 bases. The V and J ends lost 5 bases and 10 bases, in that order; junction bases with no gene match: 8. The CDR3 is 14 amino acids. The V gene's germline CDR1 is MNHEY and CDR2 SMNVEV (reference sequence). CDR3 DNA: TGTGCCAGCAGTACGTGGACAGGTGGCTCACCCCTCCACTTT. This translates into CASSTWTGGSPLHF.

The chain uses TRBV3-1 (or the pseudogene TRBV3-2) and TRBJ2-4; possibly TRBD2 for D (5 bases). The CDR3 is 11 amino acids. Between the trimmed V and J ends, which lost 9 bases and 7 bases, there was a span of 10 bases. Germline values: CDR1 LGHDT, CDR2 YNNKEL (reference sequence). In DNA, the CDR3 is TGTGCCAGGACTAAGGAGAACATTCAGTACTTC. Protein product: CARTKENIQYF.

The chain carries TRBV6-2 or TRBV6-3 and TRBJ1-3; no reliable D call. The germline CDR1 and CDR2 sequences are MNHEY and SVGEGT. The CDR3 spans 15 residues. The V end lost 2 bases, the J end lost 4 bases, and 12 bases lay between the germline ends. CDR3 sequence: CASSYDGSSGNTIYF. The CDR3 DNA is TGTGCCAGCAGTTACGACGGGAGTTCCGGAAACACCATATATTTT.

The chain is built from TRBV6-2 or TRBV6-3 and TRBJ2-1; 10 nucleotides agree with TRBD2. This CDR3 has 18 amino acids. Germline assignment: CDR1 MNHEY and CDR2 SVGEGT. Trimming at V came to 2 bases and at J to 5 bases, leaving 12 bases not matched to a gene. This CDR3 is CASSYRSSGSGWHNEQFF. Here the CDR3 DNA reads TGTGCCAGCAGTTACCGGTCTAGCGGGAGTGGGTGGCACAATGAGCAGTTCTTC.